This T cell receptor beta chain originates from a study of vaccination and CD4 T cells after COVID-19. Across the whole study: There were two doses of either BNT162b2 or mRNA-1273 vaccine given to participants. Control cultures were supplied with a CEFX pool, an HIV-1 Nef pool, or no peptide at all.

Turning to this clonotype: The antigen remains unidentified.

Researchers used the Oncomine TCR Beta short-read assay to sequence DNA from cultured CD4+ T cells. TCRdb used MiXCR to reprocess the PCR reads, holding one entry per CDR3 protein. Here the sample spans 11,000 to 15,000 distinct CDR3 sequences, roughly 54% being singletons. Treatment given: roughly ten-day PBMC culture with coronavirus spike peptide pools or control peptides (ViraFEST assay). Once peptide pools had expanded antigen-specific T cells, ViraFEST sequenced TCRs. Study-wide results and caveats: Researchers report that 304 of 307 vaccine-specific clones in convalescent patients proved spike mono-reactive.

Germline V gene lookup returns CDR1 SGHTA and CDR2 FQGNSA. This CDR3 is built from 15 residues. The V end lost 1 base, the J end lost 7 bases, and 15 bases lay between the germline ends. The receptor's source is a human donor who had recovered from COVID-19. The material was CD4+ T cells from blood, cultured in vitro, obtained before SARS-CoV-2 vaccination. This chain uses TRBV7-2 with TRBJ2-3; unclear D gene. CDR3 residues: CASSLGQGRLNTQYF. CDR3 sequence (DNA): TGTGCCAGCAGCTTAGGTCAAGGCAGACTTAATACGCAGTATTTT. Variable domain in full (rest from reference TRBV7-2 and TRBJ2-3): GAGVSQSPSNKVTEKGKDVELRCDPISGHTALYWYRQSLGQGLEFLIYFQGNSAPDKSGLPSDRFSAERTGGSVSTLTIQRTQQEDSAVYLCASSLGQGRLNTQYFGPGTRLTVL.